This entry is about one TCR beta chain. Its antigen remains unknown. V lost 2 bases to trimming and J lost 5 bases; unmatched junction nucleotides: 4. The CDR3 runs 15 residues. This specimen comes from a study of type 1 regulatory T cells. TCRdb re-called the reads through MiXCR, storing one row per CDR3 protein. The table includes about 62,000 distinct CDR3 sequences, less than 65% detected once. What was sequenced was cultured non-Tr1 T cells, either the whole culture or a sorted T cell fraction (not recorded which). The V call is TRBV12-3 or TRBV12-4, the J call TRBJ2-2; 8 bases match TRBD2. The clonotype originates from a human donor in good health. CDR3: CASSLMSGRTGELFF. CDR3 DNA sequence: TGTGCCAGCAGTTTAATGAGCGGGAGAACCGGGGAGCTGTTTTTT.